The rows below give T cell receptor beta chains drawn from one sample of a study of shared clonotypes between healthy human individuals. The repertoire was sequenced with immunoSEQ multiplex PCR; TCRdb's copy has only in-frame clones and lacks some. The sample holds over 2 million clones, less than 95% seen once. Specimen: naive CD8+ T cells sorted from blood. These receptors all come from a man aged 18 to 30 in good health. Both conserved end residues are part of each CDR3. The D gene is left open where the match is weak. Clone size is stated in some rows and not others, as once, few, many or a class when expanded.

d_call,j_call,v_call,clone_size,cdr3_nt,cdr3_aa
NA,TRBJ2-1,TRBV9,once,TGTGCCAGCAGCCCGTGGGCCTCGAGCTCCTACAATGAGCAGTTCTTC,CASSPWASSSYNEQFF
NA,TRBJ2-1,TRBV30,NA,TGTGCCTGGAACCCAGGGTCCTACAATGAGCAGTTCTTC,CAWNPGSYNEQFF
NA,TRBJ1-2,TRBV4-3,NA,TGCGCCAGCAGCCAAGTGGTAACGGAAACCTATGGCTACACCTTC,CASSQVVTETYGYTF
TRBD1,TRBJ2-3,TRBV11-1,NA,TGTGCCAGCAGCTTAAGCCGGGACAGGTTCACAGATACGCAGTATTTT,CASSLSRDRFTDTQYF
TRBD1,TRBJ2-5,TRBV10-2,NA,TGCGCCAGCAGTGGACAGGGGTGGGAGACCCAGTACTTC,CASSGQGWETQYF
NA,TRBJ2-5,TRBV5-1,NA,TGCGCCAGCACCCTGAGGGGAAGAGAGACCCAGTACTTC,CASTLRGRETQYF
NA,TRBJ2-7,TRBV6-6,NA,TGTGCCAGCACCAATCCAGGGAACCCCTACGAGCAGTACTTC,CASTNPGNPYEQYF
TRBD2,TRBJ2-5,TRBV10-2,NA,TGCGCCAGCAGTTGGGTGGGACTAGCGGAGACCCAGTACTTC,CASSWVGLAETQYF
NA,TRBJ1-2,TRBV10-3,NA,TGTGCCACCGACTCCAGTTACTATGGCTACACCTTC,CATDSSYYGYTF
NA,TRBJ1-6,TRBV23-1,NA,TGCGCCAGCAGTCAAGAACTACCGACGGGCGGCAATTCACCCCTCCACTTT,CASSQELPTGGNSPLHF
NA,TRBJ2-7,TRBV28,NA,TGTGCCAGCAGTTTTGACGGGAACTACGAGCAGTACTTC,CASSFDGNYEQYF
NA,TRBJ2-3,TRBV7-2,NA,TGTGCCAGCAGCCAAGGGACCTTAGCGCCAGATACGCAGTATTTT,CASSQGTLAPDTQYF
NA,TRBJ2-1,TRBV9,NA,TGTGCCAGCAGCGGACTTAGAGAAACTGAGCAGTTCTTC,CASSGLRETEQFF
TRBD1,TRBJ2-1,TRBV29-1,NA,TGCAGCGTTGGAGGGGGCCATGAGCAGTTCTTC,CSVGGGHEQFF
NA,TRBJ2-7,TRBV5-5,NA,TGTGCCAGCCGCCTATATACCGGGTACTACGAGCAGTACTTC,CASRLYTGYYEQYF
NA,TRBJ1-2,TRBV30,NA,TGTGCCTGGAGTGTTAATTGGGGCTATGGCTACACCTTC,CAWSVNWGYGYTF
NA,TRBJ2-7,TRBV11-2,NA,TGTGCCAGCAGCTTCCACCGCTACGAGCAGTACTTC,CASSFHRYEQYF
NA,TRBJ1-1,TRBV2,NA,TGTGCCAGCATTTGGGGACAAATGAACACTGAAGCTTTCTTT,CASIWGQMNTEAFF
NA,TRBJ1-1,TRBV7-6,NA,TGTGCCAGCAGCTTTCTCCGGGAATCAGGCACTGAAGCTTTCTTT,CASSFLRESGTEAFF
NA,TRBJ2-7,TRBV27,once,TGTGCCAGCAGTATCTCGGCAGGGGCCCTCTCCGAGCAGTACTTC,CASSISAGALSEQYF
NA,TRBJ2-3,TRBV7-3,NA,TGTGCCAGCAGCCCCTACGGCGGCGATACGCAGTATTTT,CASSPYGGDTQYF
NA,TRBJ1-2,TRBV19,NA,TGTGCCAGTAGTCTTTTGCTCAACTATGGCTACACCTTC,CASSLLLNYGYTF
NA,TRBJ2-3,TRBV4-1,NA,TGCGCCAGCAGCCAAGATCCCAGGGATACGCAGTATTTT,CASSQDPRDTQYF
NA,TRBJ2-5,TRBV6-1,NA,TGTGCCAGCATTCCGGCGGGGGAGACCCAGTACTTC,CASIPAGETQYF
TRBD2,TRBJ2-5,TRBV6-4,NA,TGTGCCAGCAGTGGCCCTTATATGATAGCGGGAGAAGAGACCCAGTACTTC,CASSGPYMIAGEETQYF
NA,TRBJ1-2,TRBV12-5,NA,TGTGCTAGTGGTTTAGGTGGTCTCGGCTACACCTTC,CASGLGGLGYTF
NA,TRBJ2-3,TRBV7-3,NA,TGTGCCAGCAGCTTAGGTGGAACAGATACGCAGTATTTT,CASSLGGTDTQYF
TRBD2,TRBJ2-1,TRBV4-1,NA,TGCGCCAGCAGCCTCGGTGAAGGCGGGAGCTCCTACAATGAGCAGTTCTTC,CASSLGEGGSSYNEQFF
NA,TRBJ2-7,TRBV11-3,NA,TGTGCCAGCAGCCCCGGATCCGAATCGTGGGAGCAGTACTTC,CASSPGSESWEQYF
NA,TRBJ2-7,TRBV10-3,NA,TGTGCCACGGAGGACGGCCACTCCTACGAGCAGTACTTC,CATEDGHSYEQYF
NA,TRBJ1-1,TRBV25-1,NA,TGTGCCAGCAGTCCAGGGATTGAAGCTTTCTTT,CASSPGIEAFF
TRBD1,TRBJ2-7,TRBV19,NA,TGTGCCAGTAGTATAGGGACAGGGGTCGAGCAGTACTTC,CASSIGTGVEQYF
NA,TRBJ1-1,TRBV5-4,NA,TGTGCCAGCAGCCTACAGGGGAACACTGAAGCTTTCTTT,CASSLQGNTEAFF
NA,TRBJ2-1,TRBV6-1,NA,TGTGCCAGCAGTGGGTTTCGGGGTTGGGGCAATGAGCAGTTCTTC,CASSGFRGWGNEQFF
NA,TRBJ1-4,TRBV13,NA,TGTGCCAGCAGCTCCCGCAGGGTAGAAGAAAAACTGTTTTTT,CASSSRRVEEKLFF
TRBD2,TRBJ2-3,TRBV10-1,NA,TGCGCCAGCAGTGAGAATATAGCGGGATTGGGCCGAGATACGCAGTATTTT,CASSENIAGLGRDTQYF
NA,TRBJ2-3,TRBV4-1,NA,TGCGCCAGCAGCCACGTACTGGTCGACGCAAGCACAGATACGCAGTATTTT,CASSHVLVDASTDTQYF
NA,TRBJ2-5,TRBV5-8,NA,TGTGCCAGCACTATGGGGATGCTTGTGGAGACCCAGTACTTC,CASTMGMLVETQYF
NA,TRBJ1-4,TRBV5-6,NA,TGTGCCAGCAGCTTGGGGAATGAAAAACTGTTTTTT,CASSLGNEKLFF
NA,TRBJ2-5,TRBV6-5,NA,TGTGCCAGCAGTTACTCGATTAGTGGGGAGCAAGAGACCCAGTACTTC,CASSYSISGEQETQYF
TRBD2,TRBJ2-1,TRBV28,once,TGTGCCAGCAGTGGACTAGCGGGGGCGGAGCAGTTCTTC,CASSGLAGAEQFF
TRBD1,TRBJ1-6,TRBV7-6,NA,TGTGCCAGCAGCCAAACAAGACAGGGGGTCTTCCTCCACTTT,CASSQTRQGVFLHF
TRBD2,TRBJ2-2,TRBV4-1,NA,TGCGCCAGCAGCTTTTCCCTAGCGGGGGGTGGGGAGCTGTTTTTT,CASSFSLAGGGELFF
NA,TRBJ2-1,TRBV6-5,NA,TGTGCCAGCAACCCGGGTCCGGGGAATGAGCAGTTCTTC,CASNPGPGNEQFF
TRBD2,TRBJ2-1,TRBV5-1,NA,TGCGCCAGCAGCGGAACAGGACTCCGGCGGGAGGGCCCTGGCAATGAGCAGTTCTTC,CASSGTGLRREGPGNEQFF
TRBD2,TRBJ2-7,TRBV28,NA,TGTGCCAGCAGTTTCCCGCGGGGTAGCGGGGACTACGAGCAGTACTTC,CASSFPRGSGDYEQYF
NA,TRBJ2-2,TRBV28,NA,TGTGCCAGCAGTTTAACAGGGAACACCGGGGAGCTGTTTTTT,CASSLTGNTGELFF
NA,TRBJ2-1,TRBV4-3,once,TGCGCCAGCAGCCAAGAGGCCTCCAATGAGCAGTTCTTC,CASSQEASNEQFF
TRBD2,TRBJ2-7,TRBV6-5,few,TGTGCCAGCAGTGTAGCGGGAGCCCACGAGCAGTACTTC,CASSVAGAHEQYF
NA,TRBJ1-2,TRBV28,NA,TGTGCCAGCAGTTTATCACAGGGAGCCTGGGGCTACACCTTC,CASSLSQGAWGYTF
NA,TRBJ1-2,TRBV27,NA,TGTGCCAGCAGCCCTCAAGGAACCTATGGCTACACCTTC,CASSPQGTYGYTF
NA,TRBJ2-2,TRBV15,NA,TGTGCCACCGACAAGCCGAACACCGGGGAGCTGTTTTTT,CATDKPNTGELFF